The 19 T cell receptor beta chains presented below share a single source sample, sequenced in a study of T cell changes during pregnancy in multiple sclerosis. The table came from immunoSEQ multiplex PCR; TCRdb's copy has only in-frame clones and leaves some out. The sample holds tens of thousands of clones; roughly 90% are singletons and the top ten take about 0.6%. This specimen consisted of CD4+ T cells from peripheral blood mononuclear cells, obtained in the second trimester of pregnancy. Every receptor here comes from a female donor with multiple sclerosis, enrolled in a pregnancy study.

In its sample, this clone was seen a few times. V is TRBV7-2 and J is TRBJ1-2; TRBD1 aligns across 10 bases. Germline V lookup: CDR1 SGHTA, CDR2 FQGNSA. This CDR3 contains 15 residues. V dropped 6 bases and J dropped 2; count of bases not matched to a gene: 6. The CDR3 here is CASSVGQGGNYGYTF. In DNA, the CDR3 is TGTGCCAGCAGTGTAGGACAGGGGGGGAACTATGGCTACACCTTC.

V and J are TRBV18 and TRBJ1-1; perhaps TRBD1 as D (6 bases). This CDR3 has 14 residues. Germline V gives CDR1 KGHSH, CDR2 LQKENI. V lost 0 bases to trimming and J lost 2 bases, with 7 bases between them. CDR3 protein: CASSPPGQNTEAFF. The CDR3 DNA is TGTGCCAGCTCACCACCGGGACAAAACACTGAAGCTTTCTTT.

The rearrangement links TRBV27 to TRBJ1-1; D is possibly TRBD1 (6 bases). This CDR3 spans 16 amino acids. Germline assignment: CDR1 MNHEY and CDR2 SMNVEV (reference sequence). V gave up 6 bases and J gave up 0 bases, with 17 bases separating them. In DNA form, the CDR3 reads TGTGCCAGCAGCTCACCCGGGACACAAATGAACACTGAAGCTTTCTTT. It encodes CASSSPGTQMNTEAFF.

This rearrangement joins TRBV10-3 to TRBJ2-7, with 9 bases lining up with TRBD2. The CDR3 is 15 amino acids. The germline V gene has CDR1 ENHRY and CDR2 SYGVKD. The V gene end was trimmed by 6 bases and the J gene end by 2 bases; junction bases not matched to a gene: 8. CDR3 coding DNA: TGTGCCATCAGAGCCGGGACTAGCTATCCCTACGAGCAGTACTTC. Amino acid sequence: CAIRAGTSYPYEQYF.

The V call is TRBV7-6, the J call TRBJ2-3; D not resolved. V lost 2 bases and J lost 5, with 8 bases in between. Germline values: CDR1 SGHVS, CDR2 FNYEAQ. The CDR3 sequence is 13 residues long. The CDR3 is CASSLNLGDTQYF. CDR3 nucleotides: TGTGCCAGCAGCTTAAATCTAGGAGATACGCAGTATTTT.

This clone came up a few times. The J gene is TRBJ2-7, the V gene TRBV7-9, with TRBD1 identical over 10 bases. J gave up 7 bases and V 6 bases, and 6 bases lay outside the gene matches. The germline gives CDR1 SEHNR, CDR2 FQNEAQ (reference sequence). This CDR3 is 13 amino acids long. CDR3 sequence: CASRTGGAREQYF. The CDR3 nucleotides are TGTGCCAGCAGGACAGGGGGCGCGAGGGAGCAGTACTTC.

The CDR3 reads CASSTRSVSGNTIYF. The CDR3 bases are TGTGCCAGCAGCACCCGCAGCGTCTCTGGAAACACCATATATTTT. The V gene is TRBV7-6, the J gene TRBJ1-3; no definite D call. Looked up from germline, CDR1 is SGHVS and CDR2 is FNYEAQ. The CDR3 is 15 amino acids. Deletions cut 5 bases from V and 0 bases from J, with 11 bases between.

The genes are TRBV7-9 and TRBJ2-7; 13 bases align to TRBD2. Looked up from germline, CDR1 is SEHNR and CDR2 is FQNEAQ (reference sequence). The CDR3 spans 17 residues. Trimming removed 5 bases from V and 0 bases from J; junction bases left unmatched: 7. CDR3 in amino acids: CASSRTSGRGVSYEQYF. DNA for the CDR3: TGTGCCAGCAGCCGGACTAGCGGGAGAGGGGTCTCCTACGAGCAGTACTTC.

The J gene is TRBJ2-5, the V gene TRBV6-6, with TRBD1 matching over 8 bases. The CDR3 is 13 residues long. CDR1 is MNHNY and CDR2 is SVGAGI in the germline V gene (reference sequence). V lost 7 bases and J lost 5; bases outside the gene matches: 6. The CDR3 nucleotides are TGTGCCAGCATCCAGGGGGCGAGGGAGACCCAGTACTTC. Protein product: CASIQGARETQYF.

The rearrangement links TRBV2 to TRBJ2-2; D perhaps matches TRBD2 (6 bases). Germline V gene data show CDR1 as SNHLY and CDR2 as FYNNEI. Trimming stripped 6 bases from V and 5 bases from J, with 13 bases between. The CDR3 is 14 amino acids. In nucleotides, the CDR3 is TGTGCCAGCAGAGAGAGGAGGGAAACCGGGGAGCTGTTTTTT. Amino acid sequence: CASRERRETGELFF.

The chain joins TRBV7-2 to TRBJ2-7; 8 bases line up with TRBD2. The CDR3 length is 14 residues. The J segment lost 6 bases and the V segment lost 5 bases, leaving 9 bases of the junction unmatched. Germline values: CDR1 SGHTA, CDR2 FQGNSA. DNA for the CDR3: TGTGCCAGCAGCCGGGGGGGGACGGAAGGCGAGCAGTACTTC. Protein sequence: CASSRGGTEGEQYF.

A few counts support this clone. CDR3 sequence: CAWRGKGDTEAFF. The CDR3 bases are TGTGCCTGGAGAGGAAAGGGGGATACTGAAGCTTTCTTT. The rearrangement uses TRBV30 and TRBJ1-1; D perhaps matches TRBD1 (6 bases). Germline V gene data show CDR1 as GTSNPN and CDR2 as SVGIG (reference sequence). This CDR3 spans 13 amino acids. Trimming took off 3 bases at V and 5 bases at J, with 13 bases between the two ends.

CDR3 nucleotide sequence: TGTGCCAGCAGCCCCATATCAACGGCCCAGTACTTC. Translated: CASSPISTAQYF. The chain recombines TRBV14 with TRBJ2-5; D ambiguous. Germline-derived CDR1 and CDR2 are SGHDN and FVKESK. V lost 4 bases, J lost 9 bases, and 12 bases lay in between. CDR3 size: 12 residues. The variable domain in full, completed from reference TRBV14 and TRBJ2-5, reads EAGVTQFPSHSVIEKGQTVTLRCDPISGHDNLYWYRRVMGKEIKFLLHFVKESKQDESGMPNNRFLAERTGGTYSTLKVQPAELEDSGVYFCASSPISTAQYFGPGTRLLVL.

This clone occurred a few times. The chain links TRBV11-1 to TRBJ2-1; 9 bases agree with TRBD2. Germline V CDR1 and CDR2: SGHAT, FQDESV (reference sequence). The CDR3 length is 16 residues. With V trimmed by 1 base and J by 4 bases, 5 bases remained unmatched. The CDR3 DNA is TGTGCCAGCAGCTTAGGTCTTAGCGGGGGTTACAATGAGCAGTTCTTC. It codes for CASSLGLSGGYNEQFF.

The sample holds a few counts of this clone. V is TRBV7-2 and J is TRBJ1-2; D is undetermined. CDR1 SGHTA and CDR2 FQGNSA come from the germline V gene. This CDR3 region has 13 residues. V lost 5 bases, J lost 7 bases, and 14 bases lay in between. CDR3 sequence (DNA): TGTGCCAGCAGCCCTGGGTGGGAGCGTGGCTACACCTTC. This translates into CASSPGWERGYTF.

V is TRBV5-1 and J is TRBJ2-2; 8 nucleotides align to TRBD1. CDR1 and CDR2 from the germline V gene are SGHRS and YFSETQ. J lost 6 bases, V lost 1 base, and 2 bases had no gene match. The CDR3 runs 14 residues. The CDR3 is CASSLTGGSGELFF. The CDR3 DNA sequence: TGCGCCAGCAGCTTGACAGGGGGGTCCGGGGAGCTGTTTTTT.

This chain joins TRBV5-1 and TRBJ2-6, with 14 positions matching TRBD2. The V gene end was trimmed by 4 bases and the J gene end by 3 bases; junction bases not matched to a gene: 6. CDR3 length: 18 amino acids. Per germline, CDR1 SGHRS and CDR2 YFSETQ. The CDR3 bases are TGCGCCAGCAGCCAAACGGGGACTAGCGGGAGTGGGGCCAACGTCCTGACTTTC. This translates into CASSQTGTSGSGANVLTF.

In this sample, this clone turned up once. CDR3: CASSIAGARNQPQHF. The CDR3 DNA is TGTGCCAGTAGTATTGCGGGGGCACGCAATCAGCCCCAGCATTTT. The gene calls are TRBV19 and TRBJ1-5, with D perhaps TRBD1 (6 bases). The CDR3 has 15 amino acids. The germline V gene has CDR1 LNHDA and CDR2 SQIVND (reference sequence). V dropped 3 bases and J dropped 2 bases, with 11 bases sitting between them.

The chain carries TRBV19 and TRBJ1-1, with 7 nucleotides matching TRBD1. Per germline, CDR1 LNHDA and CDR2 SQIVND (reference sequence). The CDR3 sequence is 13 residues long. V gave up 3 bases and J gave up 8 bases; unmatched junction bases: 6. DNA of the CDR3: TGTGCCAGTAGTATTAACAGGGGCTACGAAGCTTTCTTT. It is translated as CASSINRGYEAFF.